The present T cell receptor (beta chain) was sequenced within a study of T cell repertoires in cytomegalovirus infection. TCRdb passed the reads through MiXCR, listing each CDR3 protein once. This table has a few hundred thousand distinct CDR3 sequences, 9.5% appearing once. The germline gives CDR1 DFQATT, CDR2 SNEGSKA (reference sequence). The CDR3 loop spans 14 amino acids. Trimming cost V 2 bases and J 3 bases; bases outside gene matches: 4. The sample was PBMCs. This chain joins TRBV20-1 and TRBJ2-7; 10 bases align to TRBD1. This receptor was identified in a human donor in good health (CMV status not recorded). Some clones in this sample may be carry-over from other donors' samples. In nucleotides, the CDR3 is TGCAGTGCTAGAAGAGGGACAGGGGTCTACGAGCAGTACTTC. Its translation is CSARRGTGVYEQYF.